This record looks at one T cell receptor beta chain sequence and its context. Its target is unknown. Germline CDR1 is SGHNT and CDR2 is YYREEE (reference sequence). This CDR3 is 15 amino acids long. The V gene end was trimmed by 0 bases and the J gene end by 4 bases; junction bases not matched to a gene: 6. This sample was included in a study of cytomegalovirus exposure and HLA in healthy donors. Vbeta (60) and Jbeta (13) primers were used in the PCR. Authors' data handling: Later analysis identified roughly 84 million unique TCR beta chains, about 10 million shared. Clones were read by immunoSEQ multiplex PCR, and TCRdb kept only the in-frame ones, dropping some. V and J calls and clone size are as listed in that table; D and trimming were resolved from the DNA. The table has about 210,000 clones, around 80% seen once. Study results and caveats: Most subjects' HLA-A and HLA-B alleles were reportedly predicted from TCR beta sequences. The presence/absence work took it that sequencing depth was about the same across donors. V- and J-gene trimming in TCR beta was tied to a missense DCLRE1C variant by an analysis performed later.

The sequenced sample consisted of PBMCs. The TCR was taken from a boy between 10 and 17 years old in good health and CMV-seronegative. V and J are TRBV5-4 and TRBJ2-5; 7 positions agree with TRBD2. The CDR3 reads CASSLEPGGGETQYF. CDR3 nucleotide sequence: TGTGCCAGCAGCTTGGAGCCGGGGGGAGGAGAGACCCAGTACTTC.